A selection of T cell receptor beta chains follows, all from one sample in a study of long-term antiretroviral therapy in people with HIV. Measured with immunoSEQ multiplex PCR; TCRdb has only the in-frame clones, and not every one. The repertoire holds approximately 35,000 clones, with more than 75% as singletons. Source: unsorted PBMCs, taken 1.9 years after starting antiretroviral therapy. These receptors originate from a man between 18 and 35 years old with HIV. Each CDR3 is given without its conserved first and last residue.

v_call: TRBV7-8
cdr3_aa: ASSFWGLNTEAF

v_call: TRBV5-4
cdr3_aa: ASSPRTSEGTQY

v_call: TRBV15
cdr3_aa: ATSRDKWTGINQPQH

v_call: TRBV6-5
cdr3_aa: ASSRDRDRNTIY

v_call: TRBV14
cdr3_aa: ASSQDNKNIQY

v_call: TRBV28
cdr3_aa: ASSSPQRGARDTQY

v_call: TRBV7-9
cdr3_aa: ASSGADRNYGYT

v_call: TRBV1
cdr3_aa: TSSQKQGRAQY

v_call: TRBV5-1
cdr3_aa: ASSLTANSNQPQH

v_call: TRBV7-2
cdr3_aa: ASSQAGGTGELF

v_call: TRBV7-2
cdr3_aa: ASSLSRDTGELF

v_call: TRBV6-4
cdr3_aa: ASETGLAGGAGELF

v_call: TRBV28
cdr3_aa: ASEGVLGTNEKLF

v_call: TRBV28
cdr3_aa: ASRTLGPYSNQPQH

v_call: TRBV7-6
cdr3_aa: ASSLEKNTEAF

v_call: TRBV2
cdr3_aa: ASSPGQGAQPQH

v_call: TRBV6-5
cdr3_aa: ASSAQTDSGNTIY

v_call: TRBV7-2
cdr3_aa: ASSLWETARDKETQY

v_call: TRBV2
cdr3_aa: ASSESPVYGYT

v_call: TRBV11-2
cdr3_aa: ASSLALAGAEQF

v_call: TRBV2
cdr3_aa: ASSGSGTVGEQF

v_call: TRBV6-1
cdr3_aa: ASSGQGLLSEQY

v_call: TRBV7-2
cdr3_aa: ASSLLPLAGGPVETQY

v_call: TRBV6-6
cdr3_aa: ASSRDSVLAQH

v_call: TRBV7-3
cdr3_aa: ASSLHGQGDTEAF

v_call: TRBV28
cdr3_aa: ASSSPSASSRFVEAF

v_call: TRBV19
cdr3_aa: ASSTPTGQGAAGANVLT